This TCR beta chain originates from a study of early T cells in non-severe SARS-CoV-2 infection. Germline CDR1 is SGHAT and CDR2 is FQDESV (reference sequence). V was shortened by 7 bases and J by 4 bases, with 10 bases between the two germline ends. This CDR3 has 12 residues. TCRdb processed the 5' RACE reads anew with MiXCR; each CDR3 protein has one entry. The table includes tens of thousands of distinct CDR3 sequences, roughly 13% detected once. This clonotype was seen more than once but under ten times. The origin of this receptor is an adult who was a healthcare worker with PCR-confirmed SARS-CoV-2 infection or an uninfected control (not recorded which). The specimen sequenced was whole blood. The chain recombines TRBV11-1 with TRBJ1-1; possible D gene TRBD1, 6 bases. This CDR3 reads CASTRGGTEAFF. CDR3 DNA sequence: TGTGCCAGCACAAGGGGGGGCACTGAAGCTTTCTTT.